This paragraph reports one T cell receptor beta chain. Its antigen remains unknown. This CDR3 comprises 15 residues. Germline-derived CDR1 and CDR2 are SEHNR and FQNEAQ (reference sequence). The data derive from a study of blood T cells in healthy people across ages. General study points: Compared with aged donors, long-lived donors showed fewer expanded clones, suggesting selection.

For the second PCR, which ran for roughly 7 to 11 cycles, a sample-barcoded 5' primer and a J-beta primer mix were used. TCRdb analysed the 5' RACE reads with MiXCR anew, one entry per CDR3 protein. Here the sample spans 1,500,000 or so distinct CDR3 sequences, approximately 60% being singletons. This sequence originates from a man aged 18-30 years in good health. Sequencing was carried out using blood. The V and J genes are TRBV7-9 and TRBJ2-4, with D maybe TRBD2 (6 bases). The closer fit of TRBJ2-7 to the DNA end suggests the J call may be wrong. The CDR3 sequence: CASSSWGRQSYEQYF. The CDR3 DNA follows: TGTGCCAGCAGCTCTTGGGGGAGGCAAAGCTACGAGCAGTACTTC.